This TCR beta chain was documented in a study of cytomegalovirus exposure and HLA in healthy donors. 13 Jbeta primers and 60 Vbeta primers were used for the PCR. Assay: immunoSEQ multiplex PCR; the TCRdb copy retains only in-frame clones and omits some. Among approximately 110,000 clones, 60% to 85% were seen once, and the ten largest hold less than 2.5%. The CDR3 totals 16 residues. Trimming at V came to 5 bases and at J to 4 bases, leaving 12 bases not matched to a gene. Germline values: CDR1 SGHTA, CDR2 FQGTGA. This TCR derives from a man in his fifties or sixties in good health and CMV-seronegative. V is TRBV7-3 and J is TRBJ2-7; 9 bases fit TRBD2. Material: PBMCs. The CDR3 spells CASSPAGGGAVYEQYF. In DNA, the CDR3 is TGTGCCAGCAGCCCTGCGGGCGGGGGGGCCGTTTACGAGCAGTACTTC. Using reference TRBV7-3 and TRBJ2-7 for the parts outside the CDR3, the full variable domain is GAGVSQTPSNKVTEKGKYVELRCDPISGHTALYWYRQSLGQGPEFLIYFQGTGAADDSGLPNDRFFAVRPEGSVSTLKIQRTERGDSAVYLCASSPAGGGAVYEQYFGPGTRLTVT.